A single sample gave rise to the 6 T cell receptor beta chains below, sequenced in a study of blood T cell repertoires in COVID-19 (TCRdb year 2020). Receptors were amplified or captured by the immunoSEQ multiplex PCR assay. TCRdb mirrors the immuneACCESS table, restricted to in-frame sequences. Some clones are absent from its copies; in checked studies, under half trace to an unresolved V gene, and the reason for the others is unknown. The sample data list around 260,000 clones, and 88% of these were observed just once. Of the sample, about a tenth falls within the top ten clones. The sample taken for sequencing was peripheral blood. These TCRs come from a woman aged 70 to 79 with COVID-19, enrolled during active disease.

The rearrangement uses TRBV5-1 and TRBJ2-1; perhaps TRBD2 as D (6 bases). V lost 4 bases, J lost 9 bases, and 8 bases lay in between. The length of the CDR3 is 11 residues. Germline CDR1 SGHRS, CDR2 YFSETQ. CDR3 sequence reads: CASSTGGEQFF. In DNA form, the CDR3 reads TGCGCCAGCAGCACCGGGGGTGAGCAGTTCTTC.

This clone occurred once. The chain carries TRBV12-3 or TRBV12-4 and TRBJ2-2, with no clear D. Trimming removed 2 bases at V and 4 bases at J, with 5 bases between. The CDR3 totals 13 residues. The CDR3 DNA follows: TGTGCCAGCAGTTTAATAATCACCGGGGAGCTGTTTTTT. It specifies CASSLIITGELFF.

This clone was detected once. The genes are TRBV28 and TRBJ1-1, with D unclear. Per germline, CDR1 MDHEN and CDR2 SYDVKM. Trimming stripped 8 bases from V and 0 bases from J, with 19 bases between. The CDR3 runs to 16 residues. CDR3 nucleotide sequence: TGTGCCAGCGATTATGGGAGGAAGGAGATGAACACTGAAGCTTTCTTT. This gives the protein CASDYGRKEMNTEAFF.

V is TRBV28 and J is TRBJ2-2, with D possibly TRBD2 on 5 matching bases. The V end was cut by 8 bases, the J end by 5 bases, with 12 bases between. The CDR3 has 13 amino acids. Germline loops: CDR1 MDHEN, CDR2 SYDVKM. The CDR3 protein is CASPNPGTGELFF. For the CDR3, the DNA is TGTGCCAGCCCGAACCCGGGAACCGGGGAGCTGTTTTTT.

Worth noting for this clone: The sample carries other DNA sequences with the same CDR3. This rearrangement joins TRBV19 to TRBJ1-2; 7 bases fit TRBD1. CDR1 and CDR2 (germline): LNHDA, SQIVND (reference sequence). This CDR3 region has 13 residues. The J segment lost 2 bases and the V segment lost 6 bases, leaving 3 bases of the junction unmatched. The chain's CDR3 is CASSLTGNYGYTF. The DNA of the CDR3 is TGTGCCAGTAGCCTGACAGGGAACTATGGCTACACCTTC.

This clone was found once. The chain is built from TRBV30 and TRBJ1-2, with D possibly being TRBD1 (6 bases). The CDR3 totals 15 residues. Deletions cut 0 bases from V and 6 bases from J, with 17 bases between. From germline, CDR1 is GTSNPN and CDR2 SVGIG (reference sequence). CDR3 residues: CAWSVPGVPSNGYTF. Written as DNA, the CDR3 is TGTGCCTGGAGTGTACCAGGGGTGCCATCTAATGGCTACACCTTC.